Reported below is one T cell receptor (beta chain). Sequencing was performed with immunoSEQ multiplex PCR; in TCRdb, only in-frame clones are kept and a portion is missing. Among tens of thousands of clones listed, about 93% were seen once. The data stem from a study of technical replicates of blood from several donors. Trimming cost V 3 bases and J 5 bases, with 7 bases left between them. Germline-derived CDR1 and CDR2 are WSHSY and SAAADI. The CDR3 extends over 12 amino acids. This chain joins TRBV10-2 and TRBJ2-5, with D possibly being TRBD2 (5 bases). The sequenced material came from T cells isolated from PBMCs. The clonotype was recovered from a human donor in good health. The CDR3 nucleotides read TGCGCCAGCAGTGATAGGGAGGAGACCCAGTACTTC. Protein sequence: CASSDREETQYF.